The next 32 T cell receptor beta chains were all read from a single sample in a study of blood T cell repertoires in COVID-19. Assay used: immunoSEQ multiplex PCR; TCRdb lists only in-frame clones, some missing. The sample shows about 290,000 clones, around 85% of them seen only once. Input material: peripheral blood. All receptors come from a woman between 45 and 60 years old with active or convalescent COVID-19.

The chain uses TRBV28 and TRBJ1-1; D uncertain. Germline loops: CDR1 MDHEN, CDR2 SYDVKM. The V end was cut by 3 bases, the J end by 0 bases, with 8 bases between. This CDR3 has 14 amino acids. CDR3 in DNA: TGTGCCAGCAGTTTGGAGGTCATGAACACTGAAGCTTTCTTT. Translated: CASSLEVMNTEAFF.

The V and J genes are TRBV28 and TRBJ2-7; TRBD2 agrees at 15 bases. V was pared by 5 bases and J by 7 bases, with 6 bases of the junction left unmatched. Germline CDR1 is MDHEN and CDR2 is SYDVKM. The length of the CDR3 is 15 residues. CDR3 bases: TGTGCCAGCAGTCTCCGGACTAGCGGGAGGGTAGAGCAGTACTTC. This codes for CASSLRTSGRVEQYF.

This chain connects TRBV7-9 to TRBJ2-2; 11 nucleotides line up with TRBD2. V dropped 5 bases and J dropped 3; count of bases not matched to a gene: 5. The CDR3 contains 16 residues. Germline CDR1 SEHNR, CDR2 FQNEAQ (reference sequence). For the CDR3, the DNA is TGTGCCAGCAGCGGTGGGACTAGCGGATACACCGGGGAGCTGTTTTTT. This gives the protein CASSGGTSGYTGELFF.

The chain has TRBV2 and TRBJ1-1; D is uncertain. Germline V gene sequence: CDR1 SNHLY, CDR2 FYNNEI. The CDR3 consists of 13 residues. V lost 2 bases, J lost 0 bases, and 4 bases lay in between. DNA of the CDR3: TGTGCCAGCAGTGAACAGGTGAACACTGAAGCTTTCTTT. Its translation: CASSEQVNTEAFF.

The V call is TRBV27, the J call TRBJ1-5; 7 bases are shared with TRBD1. Germline CDR1 and CDR2: MNHEY and SMNVEV (reference sequence). Germline trimming cut 5 bases from V and 6 bases from J; bases unmatched to any gene: 7. CDR3 length equals 14 residues. CDR3 residues: CASSLTGAGQPQHF. CDR3 nucleotide sequence: TGTGCCAGCAGTCTCACAGGGGCGGGTCAGCCCCAGCATTTT.

The J gene is TRBJ1-4, the V gene TRBV10-3; D uncertain. Germline CDR1 and CDR2: ENHRY and SYGVKD. The V and J ends lost 4 bases and 0 bases respectively, with 9 bases between them. The CDR3 is made up of 15 amino acids. The CDR3 spells CAISGNRATNEKLFF. CDR3 nucleotide sequence: TGTGCCATCAGTGGTAACAGAGCAACTAATGAAAAACTGTTTTTT.

V is TRBV28 and J is TRBJ1-5; no definite D call. This CDR3 is built from 13 residues. Germline CDR1 and CDR2: MDHEN and SYDVKM. Trimming removed 7 bases from V and 1 base from J, with 8 bases in between. The chain's CDR3 is CASNGESNQPQHF. Here the CDR3 DNA reads TGTGCCAGCAATGGTGAGAGCAATCAGCCCCAGCATTTT.

The gene calls are TRBV5-6 and TRBJ1-1; D may be TRBD1 (6 bases). The CDR3 extends over 13 amino acids. The germline V gene has CDR1 SGHDT and CDR2 YYEEEE. Between the trimmed V and J ends, which lost 4 bases and 2 bases, there was a span of 9 bases. CDR3 region: CASSRGHNTEAFF. CDR3 nucleotide sequence: TGTGCCAGCAGCAGGGGACACAACACTGAAGCTTTCTTT.

The chain uses TRBV6-5 and TRBJ2-7, with 8 bases matching TRBD1. The germline gives CDR1 MNHEY, CDR2 SVGAGI. The CDR3 runs to 15 residues. V lost 4 bases and J lost 0; bases outside the gene matches: 5. CDR3 region: CASSSTGGVSYEQYF. CDR3 nucleotides: TGTGCCAGCAGTTCCACAGGGGGAGTCTCCTACGAGCAGTACTTC.

The rearrangement links TRBV3-1 (or the pseudogene TRBV3-2) to TRBJ1-6, with D perhaps matching TRBD1 (6 bases). The germline V gene has CDR1 LGHDT and CDR2 YNNKEL (reference sequence). Trimming pared 3 bases from V and 9 bases from J, leaving 12 bases between. The CDR3 totals 14 residues. DNA of the CDR3: TGTGCCAGCAGCCAGCGTACAGGGAGTTCACCCCTCCACTTT. Encoded protein: CASSQRTGSSPLHF.

V and J are TRBV7-9 and TRBJ1-5; the D is unclear. The CDR3 length is 15 residues. Germline CDR1 SEHNR, CDR2 FQNEAQ (reference sequence). Between the trimmed V and J ends, which lost 5 bases and 7 bases, there was a span of 18 bases. Here the CDR3 reads CASSTSQERGQPQHF. In DNA, the CDR3 is TGTGCCAGCAGCACTAGCCAGGAAAGAGGGCAGCCCCAGCATTTT.

CDR3 residues: CASSQDMAGADYGYTF. CDR3 DNA: TGTGCCAGCAGCCAAGATATGGCAGGGGCGGACTATGGCTACACCTTC. This chain joins TRBV4-2 and TRBJ1-2; perhaps TRBD1 as D (6 bases). V lost 0 bases and J lost 3, with 14 bases in between. Per germline, CDR1 LGHNA and CDR2 YNFKEQ. The CDR3 spans 16 residues.

V and J are TRBV7-2 and TRBJ2-1; TRBD2 matches at 7 bases. The CDR3 is made up of 16 amino acids. The V segment lost 3 bases and the J segment 7 bases; nucleotides outside the gene matches: 12. Germline assignment: CDR1 SGHTA and CDR2 FQGNSA. The CDR3 is CASSLGGTAGWNEQFF. CDR3 in DNA: TGTGCCAGCAGCTTGGGGGGGACCGCCGGATGGAATGAGCAGTTCTTC.

The chain uses TRBV6-5 and TRBJ1-1; D gene uncertain. The V end lost 8 bases, the J end lost 2 bases, and 12 bases lay between the germline ends. This CDR3 has 13 amino acids. From germline, CDR1 is MNHEY and CDR2 SVGAGI. CDR3: CASARVANTEAFF. CDR3 DNA: TGTGCCAGCGCGAGGGTAGCAAACACTGAAGCTTTCTTT.

This clone was detected once. J is TRBJ1-3 and V is TRBV10-3, with 7 bases matching TRBD1. Per the germline V gene, CDR1 is ENHRY and CDR2 is SYGVKD. J lost 0 bases, V lost 0 bases, and 11 bases had no gene match. The CDR3 spans 19 residues. Here the CDR3 reads CAISESGTAETYSGNTIYF. The CDR3 bases are TGTGCCATCAGTGAGTCCGGGACAGCAGAAACTTACTCTGGAAACACCATATATTTT.

The rearrangement uses TRBV19 and TRBJ2-1; weak D call: TRBD2 (5 bases). This CDR3 has 13 residues. V gave up 2 bases and J gave up 10 bases, with 12 bases separating them. Germline V gene data show CDR1 as LNHDA and CDR2 as SQIVND (reference sequence). The CDR3 DNA reads TGTGCCAGTAGTATATTTAACGGCGGGGAGCAGTTCTTC. Its protein is CASSIFNGGEQFF.

The sample holds one count of this clone. The chain joins TRBV27 to TRBJ2-1; no clear D. CDR3 length: 15 residues. The V gene's germline CDR1 is MNHEY and CDR2 SMNVEV (reference sequence). Trimming pared 3 bases from V and 0 bases from J, leaving 9 bases between. The CDR3 is CASSFSLLSYNEQFF. Here the CDR3 DNA reads TGTGCCAGCAGTTTTTCCCTTCTCTCCTACAATGAGCAGTTCTTC.

The chain joins TRBV5-1 to TRBJ2-2; the D gene is possibly TRBD1 (5 bases). Deletions cut 1 base from V and 1 base from J, with 8 bases between. The CDR3 is 15 residues long. Germline CDR1 reads SGHRS; CDR2 reads YFSETQ. The CDR3 protein is CASSLPQGNTGELFF. DNA of the CDR3: TGCGCCAGCAGCTTGCCTCAGGGGAACACCGGGGAGCTGTTTTTT.

This clone has only one observation. The chain joins TRBV5-5 to TRBJ2-1, with 8 bases lining up with TRBD1. V gave up 1 base and J gave up 7 bases; unmatched junction bases: 7. The CDR3 loop spans 15 amino acids. The germline V gene has CDR1 SGHKS and CDR2 YYEKEE (reference sequence). The CDR3 loop is CASSLRSGGWNEQFF. DNA of the CDR3: TGTGCCAGCAGCTTGAGGTCAGGGGGCTGGAATGAGCAGTTCTTC.

The rearrangement joins TRBV7-6 to TRBJ2-1; TRBD2 is a possible D gene (6 bases). Germline CDR1 is SGHVS and CDR2 is FNYEAQ. This CDR3 has 14 residues. V lost 1 base and J lost 7, with 11 bases in between. The CDR3 is CASSLDGSGNEQFF. The CDR3 DNA follows: TGTGCCAGCAGCTTAGACGGGAGCGGGAATGAGCAGTTCTTC.

This clone was seen more than once but under ten times. This chain links TRBV7-9 with TRBJ2-2; TRBD2 is a possible D gene (5 bases). The CDR3 totals 16 residues. Trimming removed 0 bases at V and 0 bases at J, with 8 bases between. Germline CDR1 reads SEHNR; CDR2 reads FQNEAQ (reference sequence). The CDR3: CASSLAAAPNTGELFF. The CDR3 region has the DNA TGTGCCAGCAGCTTAGCAGCGGCTCCGAACACCGGGGAGCTGTTTTTT. The full variable domain, with the rest looked up from reference TRBV7-9 and TRBJ2-2, is DTGVSQNPRHKITKRGQNVTFRCDPISEHNRLYWYRQTLGQGPEFLTYFQNEAQLEKSRLLSDRFSAERPKGSFSTLEIQRTEQGDSAMYLCASSLAAAPNTGELFFGEGSRLTVL.

J is TRBJ2-7 and V is TRBV7-9, with 8 bases matching TRBD2. Germline CDR1 reads SEHNR; CDR2 reads FQNEAQ (reference sequence). This CDR3 is built from 13 residues. J gave up 3 bases and V 6 bases, and 4 bases lay outside the gene matches. The CDR3 here is CASRSTSVYEQYF. The CDR3, as DNA: TGTGCCAGCAGGTCGACTAGCGTCTACGAGCAGTACTTC.

With regard to this clone: This specimen includes other DNA sequences encoding the same CDR3. The chain combines TRBV5-6 with TRBJ2-3, with D uncertain. The CDR3 sequence is 13 residues long. Between the trimmed V and J ends, which lost 0 bases and 1 base, there was a span of 3 bases. The V gene's germline CDR1 is SGHDT and CDR2 YYEEEE. The CDR3 reads CASSLAGTDTQYF. Written as DNA, the CDR3 is TGTGCCAGCAGCTTGGCCGGCACAGATACGCAGTATTTT.

V usage is TRBV6-5 and J usage is TRBJ2-7; 10 bases fit TRBD1. The CDR3 has 15 residues. CDR1 and CDR2 from the germline V gene are MNHEY and SVGAGI. Trimming at V came to 6 bases and at J to 6 bases, leaving 11 bases not matched to a gene. For the CDR3, the DNA is TGTGCCAGCAGGCCCCGACAGGGGGCAATTCGCGAGCAGTACTTC. The encoded protein is CASRPRQGAIREQYF.

This chain links TRBV2 with TRBJ2-1; D call uncertain. Germline V CDR1 and CDR2: SNHLY, FYNNEI. The CDR3 spans 14 residues. Deletions cut 2 bases from V and 2 bases from J, with 7 bases between. DNA of the CDR3: TGTGCCAGCAGTGAACGCGCCACCTACAATGAGCAGTTCTTC. Translation gives CASSERATYNEQFF.

The rearrangement uses TRBV5-5 and TRBJ2-3; TRBD2 aligns across 11 bases. The trim removed 7 bases at V and 3 bases at J, leaving 4 bases unmatched. CDR3 size: 14 residues. CDR1 is SGHKS, CDR2 YYEKEE, per germline (reference sequence). Here the CDR3 DNA reads TGTGCCAGCCTAACTAGCGGGAGTACAGATACGCAGTATTTT. It codes for CASLTSGSTDTQYF.

The CDR3 nucleotides are TGTGCATGCGGGGAGTGGGGGGATGAGCAGTTCTTC. Its protein product is CACGEWGDEQFF. This chain links TRBV7-9 with TRBJ2-1, with D possibly TRBD2 on 6 matching bases. The CDR3 loop spans 12 amino acids. The V gene's germline CDR1 is SEHNR and CDR2 FQNEAQ (reference sequence).

The rearrangement joins TRBV25-1 to TRBJ1-1, with D possibly TRBD1 on 5 matching bases. Germline CDR1 and CDR2: MGHDK and SYGVNS. CDR3 size: 13 residues. The V end was cut by 7 bases, the J end by 5 bases, with 14 bases between. CDR3 in DNA: TGTGCCAGCACTTTAAAGGGGTGGACTGAAGCTTTCTTT. It encodes CASTLKGWTEAFF.

The chain couples TRBV3-1 (or the pseudogene TRBV3-2) to TRBJ1-2, with 9 positions matching TRBD1. The CDR3 spans 15 residues. CDR1 LGHDT and CDR2 YNNKEL come from the germline V gene (reference sequence). V gave up 7 bases and J gave up 4 bases; unmatched junction bases: 10. Here the CDR3 reads CASNPGPGQGYGYTF. The CDR3 DNA is TGTGCCAGCAACCCCGGCCCGGGACAGGGCTATGGCTACACCTTC.

This rearrangement joins TRBV28 to TRBJ1-1, with D perhaps TRBD1 (5 bases). The length of the CDR3 is 14 residues. Trimming left V 8 bases short and J 0 bases short, with 13 bases between. Per the germline V gene, CDR1 is MDHEN and CDR2 is SYDVKM. CDR3 amino acids: CASDSGVMNTEAFF. The DNA for the CDR3 is TGTGCCAGCGATTCGGGGGTCATGAACACTGAAGCTTTCTTT.

V gene TRBV6-1 combines with J gene TRBJ1-3; perhaps TRBD1 as D (5 bases). Germline V gives CDR1 MNHNS, CDR2 SASEGT. The V gene lost 1 base and the J gene lost 0 bases, with 19 bases spanning the gap. The CDR3 has 19 residues. CDR3: CASSEVLRGGVGSGNTIYF. In DNA form, the CDR3 reads TGTGCCAGCAGTGAAGTTTTAAGGGGAGGGGTCGGCTCTGGAAACACCATATATTTT.

The J gene is TRBJ2-3, the V gene TRBV7-3; maybe TRBD2 (5 bases). V lost 5 bases, J lost 4 bases, and 13 bases lay in between. This CDR3 is built from 14 residues. Germline V lookup: CDR1 SGHTA, CDR2 FQGTGA. The CDR3 bases are TGTGCCAGCAGCAGGACTGACCCGCCAGATACGCAGTATTTT. Protein: CASSRTDPPDTQYF.